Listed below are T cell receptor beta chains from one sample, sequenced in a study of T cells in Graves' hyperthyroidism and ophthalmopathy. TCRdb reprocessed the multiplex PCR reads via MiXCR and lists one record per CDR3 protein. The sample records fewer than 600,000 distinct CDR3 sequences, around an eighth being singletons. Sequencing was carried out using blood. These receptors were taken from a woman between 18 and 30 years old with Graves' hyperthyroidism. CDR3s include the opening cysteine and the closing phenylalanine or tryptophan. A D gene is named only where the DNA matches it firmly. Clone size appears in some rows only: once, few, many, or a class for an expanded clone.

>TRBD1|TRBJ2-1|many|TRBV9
CASNIDRDNEQFF
TGTGCCAGCAACATAGACAGGGACAATGAGCAGTTCTTC
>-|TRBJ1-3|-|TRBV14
CASSQVWFGNTIYF
TGTGCCAGCAGCCAAGTCTGGTTCGGAAACACCATATATTTT
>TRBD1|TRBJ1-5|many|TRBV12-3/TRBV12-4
CASSSHRGVSQPQHF
TGTGCCAGCAGTTCCCACAGGGGGGTTAGTCAGCCCCAGCATTTT
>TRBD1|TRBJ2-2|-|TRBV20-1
CSASETGGNTGELFF
TGCAGTGCTAGTGAAACAGGGGGAAACACCGGGGAGCTGTTTTTT
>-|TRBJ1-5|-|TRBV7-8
CASSRTPYSNQPQHF
TGTGCCAGCAGCCGGACACCGTATAGCAATCAGCCCCAGCATTTT
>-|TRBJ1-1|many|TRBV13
CASSLLKYWVDTEAFF
TGTGCCAGCAGCTTATTGAAGTACTGGGTGGACACTGAAGCTTTCTTT
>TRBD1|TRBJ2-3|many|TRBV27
CASRLRGGAGTDTQYF
TGTGCCAGCAGGCTTCGAGGGGGCGCGGGCACAGATACGCAGTATTTT
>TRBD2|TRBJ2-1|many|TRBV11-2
CASSSFRDSGSVSYNEQFF
TGTGCCAGCAGCTCCTTCCGGGATAGCGGGAGTGTCTCCTACAATGAGCAGTTCTTC
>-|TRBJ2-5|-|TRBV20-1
CSAFHRGQETQYF
TGCAGTGCTTTTCACCGCGGGCAAGAGACCCAGTACTTC
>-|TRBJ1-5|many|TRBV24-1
CATRAPGDQPQHF
TGTGCCACCAGAGCCCCCGGAGATCAGCCCCAGCATTTT
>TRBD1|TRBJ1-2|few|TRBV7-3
CASSPSPRQGANYGYTF
TGTGCCAGCAGCCCATCGCCTCGACAGGGGGCAAACTATGGCTACACCTTC
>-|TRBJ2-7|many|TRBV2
CASSLTGSEQYF
TGTGCCAGCAGCTTAACGGGTTCCGAGCAGTACTTC
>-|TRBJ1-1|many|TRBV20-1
CSARGGGGTEAFF
TGCAGTGCTAGAGGAGGGGGGGGCACTGAAGCTTTCTTT
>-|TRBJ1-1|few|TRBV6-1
CASSPKGVVLNTEAFF
TGTGCCAGCAGTCCAAAGGGGGTAGTTTTGAACACTGAAGCTTTCTTT
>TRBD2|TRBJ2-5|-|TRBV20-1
CSGTLAGAPKTQYF
TGCAGCGGTACCCTAGCGGGAGCCCCAAAGACCCAGTACTTC
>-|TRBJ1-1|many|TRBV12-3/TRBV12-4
CASSYSAGRSEAFF
TGTGCCAGCAGTTACTCGGCCGGGAGGAGCGAAGCTTTCTTT
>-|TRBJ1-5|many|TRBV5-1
CASSWGAGNQPQHF
TGCGCCAGCAGCTGGGGGGCAGGCAATCAGCCCCAGCATTTT
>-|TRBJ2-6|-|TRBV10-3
CAISEPAGDKGANVLTF
TGTGCCATCAGTGAACCTGCTGGGGACAAGGGGGCCAACGTCCTGACTTTC
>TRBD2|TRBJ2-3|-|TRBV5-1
CASSLASGSETDTQYF
TGCGCCAGCAGCTTGGCTAGCGGGAGTGAGACAGATACGCAGTATTTT
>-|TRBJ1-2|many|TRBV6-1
CASGSGNVNYGYTF
TGTGCCAGCGGGTCAGGGAATGTGAACTATGGCTACACCTTC
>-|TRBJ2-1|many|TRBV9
CASSVANYNEQFF
TGTGCCAGCAGCGTAGCTAATTACAATGAGCAGTTCTTC
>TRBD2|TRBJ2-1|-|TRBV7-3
CASGSGAGYNEQFF
TGTGCCAGCGGGAGCGGGGCTGGCTACAATGAGCAGTTCTTC
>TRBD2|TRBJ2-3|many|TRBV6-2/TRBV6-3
CASSYHLGTSGRGDTQYF
TGTGCCAGCAGTTATCACCTCGGGACTAGCGGGCGGGGAGATACGCAGTATTTT
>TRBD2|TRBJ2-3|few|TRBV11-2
CASSRGLAVSTDTQYF
TGTGCCAGCAGCCGGGGACTAGCGGTTAGCACAGATACGCAGTATTTT
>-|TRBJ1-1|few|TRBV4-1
CASSKQDMNTEAFF
TGCGCCAGCAGCAAACAGGACATGAACACTGAAGCTTTCTTT
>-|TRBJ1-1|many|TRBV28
CASSLWWGQNTEAFF
TGTGCCAGCAGTTTATGGTGGGGCCAGAACACTGAAGCTTTCTTT
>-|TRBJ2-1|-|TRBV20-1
CSARLRDGLYNEQFF
TGCAGTGCTAGATTGCGGGATGGATTGTACAATGAGCAGTTCTTC
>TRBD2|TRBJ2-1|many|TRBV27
CASSLRLAGGPGGEFF
TGTGCCAGCAGTTTACGACTAGCGGGAGGGCCAGGGGGGGAGTTCTTC
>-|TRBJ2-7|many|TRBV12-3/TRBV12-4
CASRVGSGEQYF
TGTGCCAGCAGGGTGGGTTCGGGTGAGCAGTACTTC
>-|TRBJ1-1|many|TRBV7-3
CASSFVGGGLYTEAFF
TGTGCCAGCAGCTTCGTTGGTGGGGGCCTTTACACTGAAGCTTTCTTT
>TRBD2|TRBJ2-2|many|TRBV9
CASSPPAGASTGELFF
TGTGCCAGCAGCCCGCCAGCGGGAGCATCCACCGGGGAGCTGTTTTTT
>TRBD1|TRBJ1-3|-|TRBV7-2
CASSPSATGLSGNTIYF
TGTGCCAGCAGCCCGTCAGCGACAGGGCTCTCTGGAAACACCATATATTTT
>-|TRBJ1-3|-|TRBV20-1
CSPRMISGNTIYF
TGCAGTCCTAGGATGATCTCTGGAAACACCATATATTTT
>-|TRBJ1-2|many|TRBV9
CASSVGSNGYTF
TGTGCCAGCAGCGTAGGGAGCAATGGCTACACCTTC
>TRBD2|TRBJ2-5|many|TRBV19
CASSPDQREGGETQYF
TGTGCCAGTAGTCCTGACCAGCGGGAGGGAGGAGAGACCCAGTACTTC
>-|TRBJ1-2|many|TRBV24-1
CATSDQRAGGPNYGYTF
TGTGCCACCAGTGACCAAAGGGCGGGGGGCCCCAACTATGGCTACACCTTC
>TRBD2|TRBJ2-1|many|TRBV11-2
CASSFRSQGTSGFYEQFF
TGTGCCAGCAGCTTTCGCTCCCAGGGGACTAGCGGGTTTTATGAGCAGTTCTTC
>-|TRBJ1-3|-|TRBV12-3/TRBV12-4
CASSGDGLSGNTIYF
TGTGCCAGCAGCGGAGACGGTCTCTCTGGAAACACCATATATTTT
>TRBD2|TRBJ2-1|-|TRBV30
CAWSVRGGYNEQFF
TGTGCCTGGAGTGTACGGGGGGGATACAATGAGCAGTTCTTC
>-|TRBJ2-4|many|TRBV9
CASSHSGGAKNIQYF
TGTGCCAGCAGCCATAGCGGAGGAGCCAAAAACATTCAGTACTTC
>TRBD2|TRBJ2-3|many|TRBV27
CASRGSGLAFADTQYF
TGTGCCAGCAGGGGATCGGGACTAGCGTTTGCAGATACGCAGTATTTT
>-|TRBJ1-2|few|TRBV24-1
CATSDPRDGTGYGYTF
TGTGCCACCAGTGACCCCCGGGATGGCACGGGCTATGGCTACACCTTC
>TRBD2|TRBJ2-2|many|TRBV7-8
CASSLGRASGSIGELFF
TGTGCCAGCAGCTTAGGAAGAGCTAGCGGGAGTATCGGGGAGCTGTTTTTT
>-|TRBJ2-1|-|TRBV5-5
CASSTTGTIGTREQFF
TGTGCCAGCAGCACCACCGGGACTATCGGGACAAGGGAGCAGTTCTTC
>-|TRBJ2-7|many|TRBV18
CASSPPGGTLYEQYF
TGTGCCAGCTCTCCTCCGGGTGGGACCCTCTACGAGCAGTACTTC
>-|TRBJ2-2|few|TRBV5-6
CASSLGLKSYTGELFF
TGTGCCAGCAGCTTGGGGCTCAAATCCTACACCGGGGAGCTGTTTTTT
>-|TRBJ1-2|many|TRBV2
CASSAREQGYTF
TGTGCCAGCAGTGCGAGAGAGCAAGGCTACACCTTC
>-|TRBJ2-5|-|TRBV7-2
CASSLSGGGVETQYF
TGTGCCAGCAGCTTATCGGGAGGGGGCGTGGAGACCCAGTACTTC
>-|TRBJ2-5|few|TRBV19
CASSGNPERLFEETQYF
TGTGCCAGTAGTGGAAATCCGGAGAGGTTATTCGAAGAGACCCAGTACTTC
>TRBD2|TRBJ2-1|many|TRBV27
CASSFRAGGDNEQFF
TGTGCCAGCAGTTTTAGGGCGGGAGGGGACAATGAGCAGTTCTTC